This T cell receptor beta chain was identified in a study of T cell responses to AZD1222 COVID-19 vaccine. Study findings and constraints: It should be noted that donors were predominantly white British and more often female, and clonal diversity was possibly underestimated.

This clone was seen only once. Its antigen is as yet unknown. Germline CDR1 and CDR2: SQVTM and ANQGSEA. This CDR3 comprises 15 residues. Trimming removed 4 bases from V and 10 bases from J, with 26 bases in between. Second doses were pooled across both intervals (about 4 or about 12 weeks). This table comes from immunoSEQ multiplex PCR, and its TCRdb copy is limited to in-frame clones, with some not included. The repertoire holds 100,000 to 120,000 clones, with 94% as singletons. This chain uses TRBV29-1 with TRBJ2-7, with D tentatively TRBD1 (6 bases). Sequencing used peripheral blood, obtained 28 days after the second AZD1222 dose. This sequence was found in an adult who received the AZD1222 COVID-19 vaccine. CDR3: CSVVFMGHPPLEQYF. The CDR3 DNA follows: TGCAGCGTTGTTTTTATGGGACATCCCCCTCTTGAACAGTACTTC.